This T cell receptor beta chain was identified in a study of cytomegalovirus exposure and HLA in healthy donors. Data came from immunoSEQ multiplex PCR; TCRdb stores just in-frame clones and leaves some out. This sample carries over 150,000 clones, around 84% of them seen once, and the ten largest clones take roughly 15%. The V and J ends lost 9 bases and 10 bases, in that order; junction bases with no gene match: 10. The CDR3 is 15 amino acids. The germline CDR1 and CDR2 sequences are LNHDA and SQIVND (reference sequence). The receptor was isolated from a man between 18 and 35 years old in good health and CMV-seropositive. The J gene is TRBJ2-1, the V gene TRBV19, with 15 bases that match TRBD2. Sequencing was carried out using PBMCs. The CDR3 DNA is TGTGCCAGCAGACCCGGGACTAGCGGGGGGAGGGAGCAGTTCTTC. Its protein is CASRPGTSGGREQFF.